The entry that follows covers one T cell receptor beta chain sequence. Trimming shortened V by 4 bases and J by 0 bases, and 10 bases separated the two germline ends. CDR1 is MNHEY and CDR2 is SMNVEV in the germline V gene (reference sequence). The CDR3 has 14 residues. This entry comes from a study of blood T cell repertoires in COVID-19. Study in general: Both acute and convalescent COVID-19 samples were obtained from the United States, Italy and Spain.

Original data processing: Counts of nucleated cells, estimated from reference gene primer amplification, were obtained. Some clones are missing from TCRdb's copy, which holds only in-frame ones; the method was immunoSEQ multiplex PCR. The DNA gave D and trimming, while V, J and clone size come from that table. The sample has 95,000 to 110,000 clones; 75% to 85% are singletons. The origin of this receptor is a man aged 55 to 70 with acute or convalescent COVID-19. The chain couples TRBV27 to TRBJ2-7; D might be TRBD1 (6 bases). The sequenced sample was peripheral blood. The CDR3 reads CASSSGTISYEQYF. Written as DNA, the CDR3 is TGTGCCAGCAGTTCCGGGACAATCTCCTACGAGCAGTACTTC.